This T cell receptor (beta chain) was sequenced during a study of blood T cells in healthy people across ages (dated by TCRdb to between 2015 and 2017). In terms of the full investigation: In model experiments, template switching captured roughly one uniquely barcoded TCR beta cDNA molecule for every two T cells. To avoid experimental bias, donors of different ages were randomly spread across the sequencing lanes. For two donors (one aged 18 to 30 and one aged 80 or older), the study analyzed two additional independent replicas of 1 million unique cDNA reads from the same blood draw. The donors were split into four age groups: young (average 16 years), middle-aged (39), aged (over 55) and long-lived (approximately 80). The study measured age-related changes in TCR beta repertoire diversity using deep sequencing normalized with unique cDNA molecular identifiers. What the work shows at the level of the full study, not this receptor alone: Estimates of total diversity based on one million sequenced T cells were regarded as lower bounds and as underestimates. Compared with the aged group, more naive CD4+ T cells, fewer expanded clones and increased TCR diversity were shown by the long-lived group, suggesting age selection. Because the CMV infection status of the donors was unknown, age-related changes in expanded clonotypes may potentially have been confounded. Because profiling used bulk unsorted PBMCs, naive and antigen-experienced compartments could not be compared conclusively. As age increased, observed TCR beta diversity per million T cells dropped in a roughly linear way, and a significant reduction was already evident by age 40. A strong correlation was found between observed TCR beta diversity and the percentage of naive T cells measured by flow cytometry.

With respect to this clonotype: The antigen it binds to is not known. No much larger clonotype is one base removed from it; base qualities were not supplied.

The CDR3 covers 16 residues, taking in both the cysteine and the phenylalanine. Of the read, only the CDR3 DNA is kept; its 48 bases are in frame from base 1. Cut back by 2 bases and 2 bases, the V and J ends lie 13 bases apart. CDR1 LNHNV and CDR2 YYDKDF are derived from the germline V gene (reference sequence). The library was built by means of 5' RACE. TCRdb shows the sequencer as Illumina HiSeq 2500. A second PCR of roughly 6 to 11 cycles was performed with a sample-barcoded 5' primer and a J-beta primer mix. Each TCR beta cDNA molecule received a unique molecular identifier from a template-switch 5' adaptor carrying 12 random nucleotides. At least 2.5 million CDR3-containing paired-end reads were obtained from each sample. The Mint cDNA synthesis kit, primed by a TRBC-specific oligonucleotide, was used to synthesize first-strand cDNA from all RNA. Following uracil-DNA glycosylase treatment, a first 18-cycle PCR with universal primers M1SS and BC2_uni_R was performed on all cDNA. The authors' analysis ran thus. Normalization of each sample was performed by random selection of 1 million high-quality reads, each carrying a distinct molecular identifier. Instead of being binned into consensus sequences, reads with shared molecular identifiers were discarded. CDR3 identification, clonotype clustering and error correction used MiTCR with a Q25 quality threshold and the strictest error-elimination algorithm. A nonparametric unseen species model with Euler transformation was used to estimate lower-bound total TCR beta diversity. TCRdb reprocessed the public reads (quality trimming at Q25 with fastp, clone calling with MiXCR) and kept in-frame beta chains. Every distinct CDR3 protein forms one entry, paired with its most common genes and DNA. The V and J calls and clone size are TCRdb's, not the authors'. The sample table shows 1.5 million to 2 million distinct CDR3 sequences, and under 30% are seen once. Approximately 7.7% of the sample is held by the ten biggest clonotypes.

The roughly 39 donors, aged about 6 to 95 years, were systemically healthy Caucasian individuals from Russia. Each donor gave about 9.7 milliliters of peripheral blood, drawn into EDTA-treated Vacutainer tubes. Ficoll-Paque density-gradient centrifugation was used to isolate PBMCs, with at least 6.5 million per sample. Total RNA was extracted from PBMCs with Trizol reagent, with at least 5.5 micrograms obtained per sample. Naive CD45RAhigh/CD27high T cell percentages were measured by flow cytometry on a PBMC aliquot from every donor. This clonotype was sampled from a woman aged 25 to 39 in good health. The V gene is TRBV15 and the J gene is TRBJ1-3; TRBD1 is possibly the D segment (6 matching bases). The source material was blood. The CDR3 region: CATSRSPPGAGNTIYF. The nucleotides are TGTGCCACCAGCAGAAGTCCTCCAGGGGCTGGAAACACCATATATTTT.